This TCR beta chain was recovered during a study of CD8+CD57+ T cells in acquired aplastic anemia. About the study: An average of roughly 3 ug of DNA was obtained from sorted CD4+ and CD8+ cells. Overall study results and limits: Patients were compared with controls for CD8+ Simpson's diversity, and no significant difference emerged. Almost 30 sequences, all CD8+ CDR3, were shared between patients and controls.

Remarks on this clonotype: Its target is not known.

This CDR3 region has 15 residues. V dropped 1 base and J dropped 4; count of bases not matched to a gene: 3. Germline CDR1 reads LNHNV; CDR2 reads YYDKDF (reference sequence). The study profiled TCR beta VDJ and CDR3 using genomic DNA as template. TCRdb re-analysed the reads in MiXCR, keeping a single row per CDR3 protein. The sample yields roughly 160,000 distinct CDR3 sequences, approximately 60% seen once. The sequence was obtained from a human donor in good health. The sequenced material came from sorted CD4+, CD8+, or CD8+CD57+ T cells (not recorded which) from PBMCs. The chain couples TRBV15 to TRBJ2-4, with 8 bases fitting TRBD1. The CDR3 DNA reads TGTGCCACCAGCAGAGGGGGACAGGATAAAAACATTCAGTACTTC. Translated, it gives CATSRGGQDKNIQYF.